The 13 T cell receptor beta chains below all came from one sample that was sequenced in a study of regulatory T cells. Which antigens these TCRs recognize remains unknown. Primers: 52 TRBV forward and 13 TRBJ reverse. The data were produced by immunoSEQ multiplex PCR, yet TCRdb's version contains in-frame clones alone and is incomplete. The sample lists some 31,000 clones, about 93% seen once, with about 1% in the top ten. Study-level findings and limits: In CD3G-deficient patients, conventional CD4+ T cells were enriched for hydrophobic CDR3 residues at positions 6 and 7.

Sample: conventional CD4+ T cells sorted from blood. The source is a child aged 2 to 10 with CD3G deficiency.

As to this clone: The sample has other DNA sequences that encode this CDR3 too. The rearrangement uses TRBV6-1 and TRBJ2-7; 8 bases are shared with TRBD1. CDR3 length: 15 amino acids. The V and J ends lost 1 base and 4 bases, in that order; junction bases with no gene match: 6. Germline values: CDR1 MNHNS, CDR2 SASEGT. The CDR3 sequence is CASSEVRTGGYEQYF. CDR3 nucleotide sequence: TGTGCCAGCAGTGAAGTTCGAACAGGGGGTTACGAGCAGTACTTC.

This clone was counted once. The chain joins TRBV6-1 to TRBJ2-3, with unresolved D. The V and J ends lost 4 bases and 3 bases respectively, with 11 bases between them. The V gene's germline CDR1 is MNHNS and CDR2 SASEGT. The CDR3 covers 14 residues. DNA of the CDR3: TGTGCCAGCAGTGTTATAGGGATAACAGATACGCAGTATTTT. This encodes CASSVIGITDTQYF.

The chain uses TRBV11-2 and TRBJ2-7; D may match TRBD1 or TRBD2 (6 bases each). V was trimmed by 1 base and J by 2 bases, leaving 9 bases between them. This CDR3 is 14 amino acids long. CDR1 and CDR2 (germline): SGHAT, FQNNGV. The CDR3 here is CASSLVRGPYEQYF. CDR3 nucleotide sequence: TGTGCCAGCAGCTTAGTTCGGGGGCCCTACGAGCAGTACTTC.

CDR3 DNA sequence: TGTGCCAGCAGTACGGGGGGGTACAGCGGGAGGTGGGGTAACGAGCAGTACTTC. It codes for CASSTGGYSGRWGNEQYF. The chain joins TRBV28 to TRBJ2-7; 9 bases are a match to TRBD2. V shed 5 bases and J 5 bases; nucleotides not matched to a gene: 19. The CDR3 has 18 residues. From germline, CDR1 is MDHEN and CDR2 SYDVKM.

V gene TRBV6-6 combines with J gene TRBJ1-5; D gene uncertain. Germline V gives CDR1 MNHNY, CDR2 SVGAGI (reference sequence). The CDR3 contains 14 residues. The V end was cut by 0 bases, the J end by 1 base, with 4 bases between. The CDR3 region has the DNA TGTGCCAGCAGTTACTCAGGGAGCAATCAGCCCCAGCATTTT. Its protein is CASSYSGSNQPQHF.

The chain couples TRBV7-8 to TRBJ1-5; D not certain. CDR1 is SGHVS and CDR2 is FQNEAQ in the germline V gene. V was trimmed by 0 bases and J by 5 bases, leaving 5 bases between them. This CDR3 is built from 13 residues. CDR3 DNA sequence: TGTGCCAGCAGCTTAGCCATAGATCAGCCCCAGCATTTT. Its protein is CASSLAIDQPQHF.

CDR3 sequence reads: CASSLRGPKNIQYF. The CDR3 DNA reads as TGTGCCAGCAGTTTAAGGGGTCCCAAAAACATTCAGTACTTC. The V gene is TRBV28, the J gene TRBJ2-4, with D possibly being TRBD1 (5 bases). V dropped 2 bases and J dropped 2 bases, with 7 bases sitting between them. Germline loops: CDR1 MDHEN, CDR2 SYDVKM. This CDR3 contains 14 residues.

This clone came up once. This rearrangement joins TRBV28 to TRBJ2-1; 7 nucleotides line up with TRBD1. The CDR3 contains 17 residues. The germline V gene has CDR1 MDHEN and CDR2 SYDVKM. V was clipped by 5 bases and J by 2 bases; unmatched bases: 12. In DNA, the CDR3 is TGTGCCAGCAGTCGACAGGGAACTCCCAGAACCTACAATGAGCAGTTCTTC. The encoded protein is CASSRQGTPRTYNEQFF.

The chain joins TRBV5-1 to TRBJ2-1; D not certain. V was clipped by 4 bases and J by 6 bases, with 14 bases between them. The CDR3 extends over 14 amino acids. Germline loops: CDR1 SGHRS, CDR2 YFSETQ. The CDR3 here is CASSPGSNPNEQFF. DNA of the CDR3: TGCGCCAGCAGCCCCGGGTCAAACCCCAATGAGCAGTTCTTC.

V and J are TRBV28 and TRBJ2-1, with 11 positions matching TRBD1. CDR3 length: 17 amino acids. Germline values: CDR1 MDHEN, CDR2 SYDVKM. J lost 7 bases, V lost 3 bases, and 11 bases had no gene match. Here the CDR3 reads CASSFRSWTGGANEQFF. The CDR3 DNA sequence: TGTGCCAGCAGTTTTCGAAGTTGGACAGGGGGCGCGAATGAGCAGTTCTTC.

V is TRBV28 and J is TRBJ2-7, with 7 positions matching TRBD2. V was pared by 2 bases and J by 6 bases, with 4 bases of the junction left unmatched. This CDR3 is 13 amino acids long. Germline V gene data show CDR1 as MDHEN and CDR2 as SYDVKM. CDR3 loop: CASSLAGASEQYF. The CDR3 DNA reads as TGTGCCAGCAGTTTAGCGGGAGCATCCGAGCAGTACTTC.

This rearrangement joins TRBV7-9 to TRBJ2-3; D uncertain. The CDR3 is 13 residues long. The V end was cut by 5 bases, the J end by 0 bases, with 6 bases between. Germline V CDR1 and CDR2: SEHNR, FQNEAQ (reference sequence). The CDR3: CASSPPSTDTQYF. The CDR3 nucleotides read TGTGCCAGCAGCCCCCCTAGCACAGATACGCAGTATTTT.

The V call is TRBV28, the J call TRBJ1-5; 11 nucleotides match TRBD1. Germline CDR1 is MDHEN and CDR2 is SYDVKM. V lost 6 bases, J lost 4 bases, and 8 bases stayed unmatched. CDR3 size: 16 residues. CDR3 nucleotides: TGTGCCAGCAGCCGGACAGGGGGCGCAGTAAATCAGCCCCAGCATTTT. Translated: CASSRTGGAVNQPQHF.